This T cell receptor (beta chain) was obtained from a study of blood T cell repertoires in COVID-19. Study overall: PBMCs, B-cell-depleted T cells, or T cells were the source of the cDNA or gDNA that made up the material.

V lost 4 bases and J 3 bases, leaving 14 bases between the germline ends. The CDR3 has 14 amino acids. Germline values: CDR1 SGHKS, CDR2 YYEKEE (reference sequence). Assay used: immunoSEQ multiplex PCR; TCRdb lists only in-frame clones, some missing. The profile covers around 100,000 clones, with over 75% appearing a single time and about 5.2% taken by the ten largest. This chain links TRBV5-5 with TRBJ2-7, with a weak D call TRBD2 (6 bases). Input material: peripheral blood. This TCR was sampled from a man aged 50-59 years with acute or convalescent COVID-19. DNA of the CDR3: TGTGCCAGCAGCCCCCAGGAGGGGTACTACGAGCAGTACTTC. Translated: CASSPQEGYYEQYF.